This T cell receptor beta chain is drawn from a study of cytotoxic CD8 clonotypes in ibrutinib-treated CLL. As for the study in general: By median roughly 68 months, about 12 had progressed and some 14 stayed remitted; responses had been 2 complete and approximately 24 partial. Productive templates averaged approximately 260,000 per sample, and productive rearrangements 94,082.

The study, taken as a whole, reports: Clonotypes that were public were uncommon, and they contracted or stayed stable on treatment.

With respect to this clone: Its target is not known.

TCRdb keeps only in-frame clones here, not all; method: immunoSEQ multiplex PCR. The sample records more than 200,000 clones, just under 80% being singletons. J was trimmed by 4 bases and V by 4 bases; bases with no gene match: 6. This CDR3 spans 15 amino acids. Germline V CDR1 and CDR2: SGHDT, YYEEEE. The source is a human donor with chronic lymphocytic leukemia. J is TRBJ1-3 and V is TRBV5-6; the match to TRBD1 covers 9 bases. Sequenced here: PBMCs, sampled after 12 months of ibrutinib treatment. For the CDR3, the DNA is TGTGCCAGCAGCCGCGACAGGGGGGCAGGAAACACCATATATTTT. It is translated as CASSRDRGAGNTIYF. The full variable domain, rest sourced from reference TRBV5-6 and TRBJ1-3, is DAGVTQSPTHLIKTRGQQVTLRCSPKSGHDTVSWYQQALGQGPQFIFQYYEEEERQRGNFPDRFSGHQFPNYSSELNVNALLLGDSALYLCASSRDRGAGNTIYFGEGSWLTVV.